This entry concerns a single TCR beta chain. The data belong to a study of blood T cell repertoires in COVID-19. Across the study: Donors in the United States, Italy and Spain gave samples during acute or convalescent COVID-19. T cells, B-cell-depleted T cells, or PBMCs supplied cDNA or gDNA.

Methods used by the authors: Nucleated cell number was recorded as an estimate derived from reference gene primer amplification. Sequencing used immunoSEQ multiplex PCR; TCRdb keeps in-frame clones, though not all of them. V and J calls and clone size are copied from that table; D and trimming were computed from the DNA. The table shows approximately 100,000 clones, with around 92% occurring only once. The ends were cut back, 1 base at V and 6 bases at J, with 13 bases in the middle. Germline V lookup: CDR1 LGHDT, CDR2 YNNKEL (reference sequence). The CDR3 contains 14 residues. Sequencing used peripheral blood. The rearrangement links TRBV3-1 (or the pseudogene TRBV3-2) to TRBJ2-7, with a possible D match to TRBD1 (6 bases). This clonotype was obtained from a man over 45 with active COVID-19. CDR3 sequence reads: CASSQVYRESEQYF. The CDR3 bases are TGTGCCAGCAGCCAAGTATACAGGGAAAGCGAGCAGTACTTC.